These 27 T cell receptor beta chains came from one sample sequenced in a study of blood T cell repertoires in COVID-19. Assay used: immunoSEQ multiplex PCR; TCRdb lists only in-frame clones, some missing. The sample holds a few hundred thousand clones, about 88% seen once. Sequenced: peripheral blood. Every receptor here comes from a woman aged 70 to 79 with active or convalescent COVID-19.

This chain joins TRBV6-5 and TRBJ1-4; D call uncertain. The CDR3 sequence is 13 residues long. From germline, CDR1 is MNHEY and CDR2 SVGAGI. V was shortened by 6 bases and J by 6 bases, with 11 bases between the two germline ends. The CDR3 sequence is CASRGRVDEKLFF. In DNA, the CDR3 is TGTGCCAGCAGAGGGAGGGTTGATGAAAAACTGTTTTTT.

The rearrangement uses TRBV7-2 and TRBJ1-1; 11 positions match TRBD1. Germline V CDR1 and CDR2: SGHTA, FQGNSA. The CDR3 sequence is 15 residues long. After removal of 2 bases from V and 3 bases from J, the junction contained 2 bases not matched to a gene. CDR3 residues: CASSLWTGGDTEAFF. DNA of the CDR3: TGTGCCAGCAGCTTATGGACAGGGGGCGACACTGAAGCTTTCTTT.

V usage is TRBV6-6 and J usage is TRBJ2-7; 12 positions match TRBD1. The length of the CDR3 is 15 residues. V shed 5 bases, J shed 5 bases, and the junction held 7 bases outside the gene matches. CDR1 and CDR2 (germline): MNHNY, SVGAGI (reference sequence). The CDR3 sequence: CASSTGTGGLNEQYF. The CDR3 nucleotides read TGTGCCAGCAGTACCGGGACAGGGGGCCTAAACGAGCAGTACTTC.

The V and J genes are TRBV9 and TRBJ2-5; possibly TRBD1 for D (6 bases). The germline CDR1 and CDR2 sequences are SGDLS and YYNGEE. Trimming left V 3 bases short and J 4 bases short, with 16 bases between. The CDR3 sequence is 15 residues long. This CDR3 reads CASSAAGGLGETQYF. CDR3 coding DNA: TGTGCCAGCAGCGCCGCTGGGGGCCTGGGAGAGACCCAGTACTTC. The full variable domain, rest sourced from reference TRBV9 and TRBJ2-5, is DSGVTQTPKHLITATGQRVTLRCSPRSGDLSVYWYQQSLDQGLQFLIQYYNGEERAKGNILERFSAQQFPDLHSELNLSSLELGDSALYFCASSAAGGLGETQYFGPGTRLLVL.

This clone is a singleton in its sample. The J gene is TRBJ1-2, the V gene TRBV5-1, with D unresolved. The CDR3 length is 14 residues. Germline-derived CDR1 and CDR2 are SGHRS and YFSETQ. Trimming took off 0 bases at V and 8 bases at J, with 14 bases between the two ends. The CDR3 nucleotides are TGCGCCAGCAGCTTGGACCGGGAAATAAGGGGCTACACCTTC. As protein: CASSLDREIRGYTF.

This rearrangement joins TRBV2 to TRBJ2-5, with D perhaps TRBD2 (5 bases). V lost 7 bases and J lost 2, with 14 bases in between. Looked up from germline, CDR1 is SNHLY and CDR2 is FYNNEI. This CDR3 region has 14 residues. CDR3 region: CASNRAGQQETQYF. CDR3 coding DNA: TGTGCCAGCAATAGGGCGGGCCAACAAGAGACCCAGTACTTC.

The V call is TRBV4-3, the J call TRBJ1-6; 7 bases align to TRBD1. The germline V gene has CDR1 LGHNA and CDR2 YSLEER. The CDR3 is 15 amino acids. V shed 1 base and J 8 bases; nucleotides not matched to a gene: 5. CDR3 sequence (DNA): TGCGCCAGCAGCCAAGTAGGGACAGTAGATTCACCCCTCCACTTT. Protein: CASSQVGTVDSPLHF.

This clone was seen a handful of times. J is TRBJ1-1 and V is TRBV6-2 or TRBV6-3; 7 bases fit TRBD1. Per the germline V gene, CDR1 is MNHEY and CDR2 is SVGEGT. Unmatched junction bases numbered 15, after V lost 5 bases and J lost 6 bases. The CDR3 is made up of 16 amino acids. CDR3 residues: CASSLDRVNLRAEAFF. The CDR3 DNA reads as TGTGCCAGCAGTCTCGACAGGGTGAACCTTAGGGCTGAAGCTTTCTTT.

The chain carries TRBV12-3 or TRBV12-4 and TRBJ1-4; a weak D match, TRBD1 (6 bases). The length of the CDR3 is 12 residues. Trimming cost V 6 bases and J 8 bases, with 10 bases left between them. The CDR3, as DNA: TGTGCCAGCAGCTTCAGGGGAGAAAAACTGTTTTTT. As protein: CASSFRGEKLFF.

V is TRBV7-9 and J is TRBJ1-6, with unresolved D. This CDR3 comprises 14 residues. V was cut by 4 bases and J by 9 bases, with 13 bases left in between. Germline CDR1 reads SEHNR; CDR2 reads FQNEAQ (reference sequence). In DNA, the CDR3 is TGTGCCAGCAGCTCCGGAGCCGAGGGTTCACCCCTCCACTTT. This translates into CASSSGAEGSPLHF.

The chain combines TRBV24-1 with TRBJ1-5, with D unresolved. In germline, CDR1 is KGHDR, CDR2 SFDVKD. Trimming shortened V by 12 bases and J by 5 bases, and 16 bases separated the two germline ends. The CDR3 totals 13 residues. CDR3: CACTVRVDQPQHF. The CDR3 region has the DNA TGTGCCTGCACGGTAAGAGTAGATCAGCCCCAGCATTTT.

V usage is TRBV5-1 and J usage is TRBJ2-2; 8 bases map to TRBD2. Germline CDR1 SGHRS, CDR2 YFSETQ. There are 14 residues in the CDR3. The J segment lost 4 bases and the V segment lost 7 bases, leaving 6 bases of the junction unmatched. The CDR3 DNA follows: TGCGCCAGCTGCCCCGGGGGGGCCACCGGGGAGCTGTTTTTT. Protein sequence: CASCPGGATGELFF.

In DNA, the CDR3 is TGTGCCAGCAGCTCCCACAGGGCGAATCAGCCCCAGCATTTT. The encoded protein is CASSSHRANQPQHF. The rearrangement joins TRBV11-2 to TRBJ1-5; weak D call: TRBD1 (6 bases). V was clipped by 4 bases and J by 4 bases, with 11 bases between them. This CDR3 region has 14 residues. The V gene's germline CDR1 is SGHAT and CDR2 FQNNGV.

This CDR3 is CASSYPVAGGMSSYNEQFF. As DNA, the CDR3 is TGTGCCAGCAGTTACCCCGTAGCGGGGGGTATGAGCTCCTACAATGAGCAGTTCTTC. The J gene is TRBJ2-1, the V gene TRBV6-2 or TRBV6-3; TRBD2 aligns across 10 bases. The germline gives CDR1 MNHEY, CDR2 SVGEGT. The CDR3 runs to 19 residues. Unmatched junction bases numbered 10, after V lost 2 bases and J lost 0 bases.

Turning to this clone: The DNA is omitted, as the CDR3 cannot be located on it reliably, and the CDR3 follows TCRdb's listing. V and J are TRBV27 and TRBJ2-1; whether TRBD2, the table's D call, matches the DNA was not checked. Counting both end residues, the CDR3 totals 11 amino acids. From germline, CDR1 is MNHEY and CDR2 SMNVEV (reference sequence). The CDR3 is CASSSSGEQFF.

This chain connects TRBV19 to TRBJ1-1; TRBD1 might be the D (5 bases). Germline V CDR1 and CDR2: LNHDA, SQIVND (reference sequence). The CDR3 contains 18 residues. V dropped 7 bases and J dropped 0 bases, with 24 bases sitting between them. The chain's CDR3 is CASKPGEGLLGMNTEAFF. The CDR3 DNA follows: TGTGCCAGTAAACCGGGGGAGGGGCTTTTGGGTATGAACACTGAAGCTTTCTTT.

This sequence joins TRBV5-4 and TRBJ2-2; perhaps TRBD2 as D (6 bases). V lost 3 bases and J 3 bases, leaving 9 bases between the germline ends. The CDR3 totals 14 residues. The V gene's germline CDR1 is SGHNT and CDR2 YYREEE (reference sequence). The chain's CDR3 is CASSSGGHTGELFF. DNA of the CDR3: TGTGCCAGCAGCTCCGGAGGGCACACCGGGGAGCTGTTTTTT.

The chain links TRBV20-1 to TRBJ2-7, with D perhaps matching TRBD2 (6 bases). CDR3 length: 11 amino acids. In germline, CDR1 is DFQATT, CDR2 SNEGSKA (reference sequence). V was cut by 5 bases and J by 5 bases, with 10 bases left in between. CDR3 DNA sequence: TGCAGTGCTCGGACGGGAGACGAGCAGTACTTC. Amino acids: CSARTGDEQYF.

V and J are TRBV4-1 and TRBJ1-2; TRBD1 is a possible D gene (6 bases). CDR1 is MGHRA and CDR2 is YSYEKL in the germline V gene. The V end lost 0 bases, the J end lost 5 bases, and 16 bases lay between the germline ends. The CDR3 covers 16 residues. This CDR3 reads CASSQESGTRRYGYTF. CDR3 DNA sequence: TGCGCCAGCAGCCAAGAATCTGGGACAAGACGATATGGCTACACCTTC.

The CDR3 is CASSIEPTASSYNSPLHF. The CDR3 region has the DNA TGTGCCAGTAGTATTGAACCGACTGCGAGCTCCTATAATTCACCCCTCCACTTT. V gene TRBV19 combines with J gene TRBJ1-6; no definite D call. The germline gives CDR1 LNHDA, CDR2 SQIVND (reference sequence). There are 18 residues in the CDR3. Trimming removed 3 bases from V and 0 bases from J, with 15 bases in between.

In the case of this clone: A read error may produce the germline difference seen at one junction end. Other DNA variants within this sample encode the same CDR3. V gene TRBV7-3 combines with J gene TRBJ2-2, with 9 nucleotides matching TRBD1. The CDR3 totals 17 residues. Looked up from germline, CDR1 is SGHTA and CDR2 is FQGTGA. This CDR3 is CASSFSGTGSWTGELFF. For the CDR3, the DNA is TGTGCTAGCAGCTTTTCCGGGACAGGGTCATGGACCGGGGAGCTGTTTTTT.

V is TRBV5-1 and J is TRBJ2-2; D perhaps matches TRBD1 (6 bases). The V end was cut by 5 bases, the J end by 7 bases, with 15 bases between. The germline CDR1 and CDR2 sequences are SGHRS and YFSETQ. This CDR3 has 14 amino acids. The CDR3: CASRSGQGFGELFF. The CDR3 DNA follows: TGCGCCAGCAGGTCGGGGCAGGGGTTCGGGGAGCTGTTTTTT.

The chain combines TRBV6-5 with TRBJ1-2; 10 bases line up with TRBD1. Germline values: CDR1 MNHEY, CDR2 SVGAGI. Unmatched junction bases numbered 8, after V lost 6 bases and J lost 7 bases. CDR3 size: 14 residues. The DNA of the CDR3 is TGTGCCAGCAGCACATCAGGACAGGGGGTTGGCTACACCTTC. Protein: CASSTSGQGVGYTF.

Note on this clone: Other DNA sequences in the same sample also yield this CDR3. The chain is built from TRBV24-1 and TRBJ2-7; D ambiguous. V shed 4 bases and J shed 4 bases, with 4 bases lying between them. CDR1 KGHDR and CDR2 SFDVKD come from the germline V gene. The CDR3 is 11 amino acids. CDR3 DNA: TGTGCCACCAGTGACGGGTACGAGCAGTACTTC. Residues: CATSDGYEQYF.

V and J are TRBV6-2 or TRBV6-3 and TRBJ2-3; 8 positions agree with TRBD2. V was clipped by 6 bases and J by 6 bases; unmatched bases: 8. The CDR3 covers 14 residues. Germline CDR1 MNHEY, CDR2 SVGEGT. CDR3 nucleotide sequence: TGTGCCAGCAGCCGCGGGGGGCCGGAGGATACGCAGTATTTT. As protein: CASSRGGPEDTQYF.

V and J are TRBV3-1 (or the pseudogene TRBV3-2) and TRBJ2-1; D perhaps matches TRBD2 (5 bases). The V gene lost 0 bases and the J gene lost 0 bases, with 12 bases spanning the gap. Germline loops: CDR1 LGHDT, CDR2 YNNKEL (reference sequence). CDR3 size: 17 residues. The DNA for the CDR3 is TGTGCCAGCAGCCAAGATCTAAGCGGTCGCTCCTACAATGAGCAGTTCTTC. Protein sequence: CASSQDLSGRSYNEQFF.

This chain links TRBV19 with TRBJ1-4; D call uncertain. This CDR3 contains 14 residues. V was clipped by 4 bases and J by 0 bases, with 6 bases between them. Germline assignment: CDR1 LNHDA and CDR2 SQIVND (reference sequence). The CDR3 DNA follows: TGTGCCAGTAGTACCGGGACAACTAATGAAAAACTGTTTTTT. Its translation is CASSTGTTNEKLFF.